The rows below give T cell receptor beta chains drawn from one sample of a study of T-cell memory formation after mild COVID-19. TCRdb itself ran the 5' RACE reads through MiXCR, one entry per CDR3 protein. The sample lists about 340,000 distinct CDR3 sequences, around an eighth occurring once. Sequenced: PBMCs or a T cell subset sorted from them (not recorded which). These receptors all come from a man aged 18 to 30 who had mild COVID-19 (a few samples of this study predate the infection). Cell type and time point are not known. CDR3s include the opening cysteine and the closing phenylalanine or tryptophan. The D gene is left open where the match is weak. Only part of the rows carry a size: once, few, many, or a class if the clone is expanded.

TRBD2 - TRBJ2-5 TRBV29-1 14 TGCAGCGTTGGGGGTCTAGCGGGGCAAGAGACCCAGTACTTC CSVGGLAGQETQYF
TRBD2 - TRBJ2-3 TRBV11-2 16 TGTGCCAGCAGCCCCCGGGAAGCGGGGAGCACAGATACGCAGTATTTT CASSPREAGSTDTQYF
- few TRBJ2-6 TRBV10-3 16 TGTGCCATCAGTGAGTCAGGAGGCGGTGGGGCCAACGTCCTGACTTTC CAISESGGGGANVLTF
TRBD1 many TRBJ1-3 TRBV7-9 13 TGTGCCAGCAGCTATGGACAGGCCAACACCATATATTTT CASSYGQANTIYF
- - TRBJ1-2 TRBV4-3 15 TGCGCCAGCAGCCAAGAGTCAAACAATAACTATGGCTACACCTTC CASSQESNNNYGYTF
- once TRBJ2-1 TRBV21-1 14 TGTGCCAGCAGCGGGAGGGCCAACTACAATGAGCAGTTCTTC CASSGRANYNEQFF
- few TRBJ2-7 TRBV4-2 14 TGTGCCAGCAGCCAAGGGGATTCCCTCTACGAGCAGTACTTC CASSQGDSLYEQYF
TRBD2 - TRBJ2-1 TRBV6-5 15 TGTGCCAGCAGTACCGGGACTAGCGGGGGGTATGAGCAGTTCTTC CASSTGTSGGYEQFF
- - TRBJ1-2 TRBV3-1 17 TGTGCCAGCAGCCAATTTATAGGGCACCTGGGGGGCTATGGCTACACCTTC CASSQFIGHLGGYGYTF
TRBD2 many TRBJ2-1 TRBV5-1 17 TGCGCCAGCAGCCGAGAGGTACTAGCGGGGGGGCCCGATGAGCAGTTCTTC CASSREVLAGGPDEQFF
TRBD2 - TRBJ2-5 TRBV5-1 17 TGTGCCAGCAGCTTGGGTTCTAGCGGGGGGCTCCAAGAGACCCAGTACTTC CASSLGSSGGLQETQYF
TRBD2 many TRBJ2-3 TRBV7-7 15 TGTGCTAGCAGCTTAAGCGGGGGGACCACAGATACGCAGTATTTT CASSLSGGTTDTQYF